A selection of T cell receptor beta chains follows, all from one sample in a study of OX40 agonist ivuxolimab in advanced cancers. This table comes from immunoSEQ multiplex PCR, and its TCRdb copy is limited to in-frame clones, with some not included. The sample records fewer than 130,000 clones, roughly nine tenths being singletons. Sample: CD4+ or CD8+ T cells sorted from blood, taken in a trial of the OX40 agonist ivuxolimab. The receptor source for this set is an adult with an advanced solid tumor such as melanoma, head and neck, liver or kidney cancer. The CDR3 runs from the conserved cysteine through the conserved F or W. A D gene is named only where the DNA matches it firmly. The size of a clone is reported for some rows only, either as once, few or many, or as a class for expanded clones.

CDR3: CASSLVAGVNTEAFF; DNA: TGTGCCAGCAGCTTGGTGGCAGGGGTGAACACTGAAGCTTTCTTT; V: TRBV5-4; J: TRBJ1-1; size: NA; D: NA
CDR3: CASSLFGNTEAFF; DNA: TGTGCCAGCAGCTTGTTTGGGAACACTGAAGCTTTCTTT; V: TRBV5-4; J: TRBJ1-1; size: NA; D: NA
CDR3: CASSFRETQYF; DNA: TGTGCCAGCAGTTTTAGGGAGACCCAGTACTTC; V: TRBV27; J: TRBJ2-5; size: NA; D: NA
CDR3: CASSLEVAGEKLFF; DNA: TGCGCCAGCAGTTTGGAGGTCGCAGGGGAAAAACTGTTTTTT; V: TRBV5-1; J: TRBJ1-4; size: once; D: NA
CDR3: CASSFHSKETQYF; DNA: TGCGCCAGCAGCTTCCACTCCAAAGAGACCCAGTACTTC; V: TRBV5-1; J: TRBJ2-5; size: NA; D: NA
CDR3: CSVLVRRAEKLFF; DNA: TGCAGCGTTCTCGTCCGACGAGCGGAAAAACTGTTTTTT; V: TRBV29-1; J: TRBJ1-4; size: NA; D: NA
CDR3: CASTPAGLNTEAFF; DNA: TGTGCCAGCACCCCTGCAGGGTTGAACACTGAAGCTTTCTTT; V: TRBV27; J: TRBJ1-1; size: NA; D: NA
CDR3: CASSPDTGELFF; DNA: TGTGCCAGCTCACCGGACACCGGGGAGCTGTTTTTT; V: TRBV18; J: TRBJ2-2; size: once; D: NA
CDR3: CASSLAGHEGEAFF; DNA: TGTGCCAGCAGCTTGGCAGGGCATGAGGGTGAAGCTTTCTTT; V: TRBV5-4; J: TRBJ1-1; size: NA; D: NA
CDR3: CASSLEREDEQYF; DNA: TGTGCCAGCAGTTTGGAGCGGGAGGACGAGCAGTACTTC; V: TRBV27; J: TRBJ2-7; size: NA; D: TRBD2
CDR3: CASSLDAYRGQSQETQYF; DNA: TGTGCTAGCAGCTTAGACGCCTACAGGGGCCAATCCCAAGAGACCCAGTACTTC; V: TRBV7-7; J: TRBJ2-5; size: few; D: TRBD1
CDR3: CASSQGGAGGINEQFF; DNA: TGTGCCAGCAGCCAAGGAGGAGCGGGAGGAATAAATGAGCAGTTCTTC; V: TRBV7-3; J: TRBJ2-1; size: NA; D: TRBD2
CDR3: CASSIRFGGEKLFF; DNA: TGTGCCAGTAGTATTAGGTTCGGAGGGGAAAAACTGTTTTTT; V: TRBV19; J: TRBJ1-4; size: NA; D: NA
CDR3: CASSSREYTDTQYF; DNA: TGTGCCAGCAGTTCTAGAGAGTACACAGATACGCAGTATTTT; V: TRBV28; J: TRBJ2-3; size: NA; D: NA
CDR3: CSVEDGGAVGYEQYF; DNA: TGCAGCGTTGAAGATGGTGGGGCTGTAGGCTACGAGCAGTACTTC; V: TRBV29-1; J: TRBJ2-7; size: NA; D: NA
CDR3: CASSTRTGANTGELFF; DNA: TGTGCCAGCAGCACCCGGACAGGCGCGAACACCGGGGAGCTGTTTTTT; V: TRBV7-3; J: TRBJ2-2; size: NA; D: TRBD1
CDR3: CSAMTGGLEYF; DNA: TGCAGTGCAATGACAGGGGGGTTGGAGTACTTC; V: TRBV20-1; J: TRBJ2-7; size: few; D: TRBD1
CDR3: CASSSGQGLTF; DNA: TGTGCCAGCAGCTCAGGACAGGGGCTCACCTTC; V: TRBV7-2; J: TRBJ1-2; size: NA; D: TRBD1
CDR3: CASSLRPASNYGYTF; DNA: TGCGCCAGCAGCTTGCGCCCAGCTTCTAACTATGGCTACACCTTC; V: TRBV5-1; J: TRBJ1-2; size: NA; D: NA
CDR3: CASSLDRASTDTQYF; DNA: TGTGCCAGCAGCCTAGACAGAGCTAGCACAGATACGCAGTATTTT; V: TRBV5-4; J: TRBJ2-3; size: once; D: NA
CDR3: CASSVGAAGETQYF; DNA: TGTGCCAGCAGTGTGGGGGCTGCGGGAGAGACCCAGTACTTC; V: TRBV6-1; J: TRBJ2-5; size: NA; D: NA
CDR3: CASRSTGGEGNEQFF; DNA: TGTGCCAGCAGATCGACAGGGGGAGAGGGCAATGAGCAGTTCTTC; V: TRBV7-9; J: TRBJ2-1; size: NA; D: TRBD1
CDR3: CASSLGGGVNYGYTF; DNA: TGTGCCAGCAGCTTAGGTGGAGGCGTCAACTATGGCTACACCTTC; V: TRBV7-9; J: TRBJ1-2; size: NA; D: NA
CDR3: CASTSRGAVNGLHF; DNA: TGTGCCAGTACCTCGAGGGGGGCAGTGAACGGCCTCCACTTT; V: TRBV19; J: TRBJ1-6; size: NA; D: NA
CDR3: CAWSLALYNQPQHF; DNA: TGTGCCTGGAGTTTGGCGCTCTACAATCAGCCCCAGCATTTT; V: TRBV30; J: TRBJ1-5; size: few; D: NA
CDR3: CASSSRHAGSNSPLHF; DNA: TGTGCCAGCTCATCCCGCCATGCCGGCTCGAATTCACCCCTCCACTTT; V: TRBV18; J: TRBJ1-6; size: NA; D: NA
CDR3: CASSLSTPRNQPQHF; DNA: TGTGCCAGTAGTCTTAGTACACCCCGCAATCAGCCCCAGCATTTT; V: TRBV19; J: TRBJ1-5; size: once; D: NA
CDR3: CASSVSDTQYF; DNA: TGTGCCAGCAGTGTTTCAGATACGCAGTATTTT; V: TRBV25-1; J: TRBJ2-3; size: NA; D: NA
CDR3: CAWRGAGGGYSNQPQHF; DNA: TGTGCCTGGAGGGGGGCAGGCGGGGGCTATAGCAATCAGCCCCAGCATTTT; V: TRBV30; J: TRBJ1-5; size: NA; D: NA
CDR3: CASSWGAGLGEAFF; DNA: TGTGCCAGCAGCTGGGGGGCCGGCTTGGGAGAAGCTTTCTTT; V: TRBV11-1; J: TRBJ1-1; size: once; D: NA
CDR3: CASSPQGSRLTGELFF; DNA: TGCGCCAGCAGCCCACAGGGATCCCGACTCACCGGGGAGCTGTTTTTT; V: TRBV4-3; J: TRBJ2-2; size: NA; D: NA
CDR3: CASSTGGSNQPQHF; DNA: TGTGCCAGCAGTACAGGGGGCAGCAATCAGCCCCAGCATTTT; V: TRBV28; J: TRBJ1-5; size: NA; D: TRBD1
CDR3: CASSYTGVHYEQYF; DNA: TGTGCCAGCAGTTATACAGGGGTACACTACGAGCAGTACTTC; V: TRBV5-6; J: TRBJ2-7; size: NA; D: TRBD1
CDR3: CAGHGDYYEQYF; DNA: TGCGCCGGACACGGGGACTACTACGAGCAGTACTTC; V: TRBV23-1; J: TRBJ2-7; size: NA; D: TRBD2
CDR3: CASSLEPGGDTGELFF; DNA: TGCGCCAGCAGCTTGGAACCAGGGGGAGACACCGGGGAGCTGTTTTTT; V: TRBV5-1; J: TRBJ2-2; size: NA; D: TRBD1
CDR3: CASSWTGGSNQPQHF; DNA: TGTGCCAGCAGTTGGACAGGCGGAAGTAATCAGCCCCAGCATTTT; V: TRBV7-2; J: TRBJ1-5; size: NA; D: TRBD1
CDR3: CASSPSGGGYTF; DNA: TGTGCCAGCAGCCCGTCAGGGGGTGGCTACACCTTC; V: TRBV6-5; J: TRBJ1-2; size: NA; D: TRBD1
CDR3: CASTGDGYGYTF; DNA: TGTGCCAGCACGGGGGATGGCTATGGCTACACCTTC; V: TRBV6-6; J: TRBJ1-2; size: NA; D: NA
CDR3: CASSPQGETNYGYTF; DNA: TGTGCCAGCTCTCCACAGGGGGAGACTAACTATGGCTACACCTTC; V: TRBV18; J: TRBJ1-2; size: NA; D: TRBD1
CDR3: CASSQKTARVSDEQYF; DNA: TGTGCCAGCAGCCAGAAGACGGCCAGAGTGAGCGACGAGCAGTACTTC; V: TRBV14; J: TRBJ2-7; size: NA; D: NA
CDR3: CASSHDRGTSSYNEQFF; DNA: TGTGCCAGCAGCCATGACAGGGGAACGAGCTCCTACAATGAGCAGTTCTTC; V: TRBV7-6; J: TRBJ2-1; size: NA; D: TRBD1
CDR3: CASSYSSQGEKLFF; DNA: TGTGCCAGCAGTTACTCCTCCCAGGGGGAAAAACTGTTTTTT; V: TRBV6-5; J: TRBJ1-4; size: NA; D: NA
CDR3: CASSFSGLRKTEAFF; DNA: TGTGCCAGCAGTTTCTCGGGATTAAGAAAGACTGAAGCTTTCTTT; V: TRBV6-6; J: TRBJ1-1; size: NA; D: NA
CDR3: CASSPGQGARTNEKLFF; DNA: TGTGCCAGCAGCCCGGGACAGGGGGCGAGAACTAATGAAAAACTGTTTTTT; V: TRBV11-3; J: TRBJ1-4; size: NA; D: TRBD1
CDR3: CASRHAGSPGPLPYEQYF; DNA: TGTGCCAGCCGTCATGCGGGGAGTCCAGGGCCTCTCCCCTACGAGCAGTACTTC; V: TRBV6-9; J: TRBJ2-7; size: NA; D: NA
CDR3: CASSRVGTVRELFF; DNA: TGTGCCAGTAGTAGGGTTGGAACAGTAAGGGAGCTGTTTTTT; V: TRBV19; J: TRBJ2-2; size: NA; D: NA
CDR3: CASSLMGQDEQFF; DNA: TGTGCCAGCAGCTTAATGGGACAAGATGAGCAGTTCTTC; V: TRBV7-3; J: TRBJ2-1; size: NA; D: NA
CDR3: CATRHGSSYEQYF; DNA: TGTGCCACCCGACACGGGAGCTCCTACGAGCAGTACTTC; V: TRBV5-4; J: TRBJ2-7; size: NA; D: NA
CDR3: CASSIGKRAGYEQYF; DNA: TGTGCCAGTAGTATCGGTAAGCGTGCTGGGTACGAGCAGTACTTC; V: TRBV19; J: TRBJ2-7; size: NA; D: NA
CDR3: CASSQEGRANYGYTF; DNA: TGCGCCAGCAGCCAAGAGGGCCGGGCTAACTATGGCTACACCTTC; V: TRBV4-1; J: TRBJ1-2; size: NA; D: NA
CDR3: CASSARPGKQTDTQYF; DNA: TGTGCCAGCAGCGCGCGTCCGGGGAAACAAACAGATACGCAGTATTTT; V: TRBV5-6; J: TRBJ2-3; size: NA; D: NA
CDR3: CASSPWTGNTGELFF; DNA: TGTGCCAGCTCACCCTGGACAGGGAACACCGGGGAGCTGTTTTTT; V: TRBV18; J: TRBJ2-2; size: once; D: TRBD1
CDR3: CASSSLGQVNQPQHF; DNA: TGTGCCAGCAGTTCCCTGGGACAGGTGAATCAGCCCCAGCATTTT; V: TRBV28; J: TRBJ1-5; size: NA; D: TRBD1
CDR3: CAWSGRGADQPQHF; DNA: TGTGCCTGGAGTGGCAGGGGAGCGGATCAGCCCCAGCATTTT; V: TRBV30; J: TRBJ1-5; size: NA; D: NA
CDR3: CASSYPYRGRGETQYF; DNA: TGTGCCAGCAGTTACCCGTACAGGGGGCGCGGGGAGACCCAGTACTTC; V: TRBV6-6; J: TRBJ2-5; size: NA; D: TRBD1
CDR3: CASSLDSGTLNTGELFF; DNA: TGCGCCAGCAGCTTGGATTCCGGGACATTGAACACCGGGGAGCTGTTTTTT; V: TRBV5-1; J: TRBJ2-2; size: NA; D: NA
CDR3: CASSLVDRSSYEQYF; DNA: TGTGCCAGCAGCTTGGTGGACAGGAGCTCCTACGAGCAGTACTTC; V: TRBV5-5; J: TRBJ2-7; size: few; D: TRBD1